The T cell receptor (beta chain) under discussion was sequenced for a study of T cells in Graves' hyperthyroidism and ophthalmopathy. Findings and caveats of the study: Ophthalmopathy onset followed model prediction by a median about six months.

This clonotype was picked up many times. Its matching antigen is unknown. RNA transcripts yielded amplified TCR beta CDR3 regions. Carried out on the TCR CDR3, a first-round RT-PCR used the HTBI primer set. TCRdb ran MiXCR on the multiplex PCR reads and lists one entry per CDR3 protein. The profile shows around 800,000 distinct CDR3 sequences, 38% of them singletons. Germline V CDR1 and CDR2: SQVTM, ANQGSEA. This CDR3 region has 15 residues. V gave up 8 bases and J gave up 0 bases, with 19 bases separating them. The clonotype was recovered from a man younger than 35 with Graves' hyperthyroidism. The chain uses TRBV29-1 and TRBJ1-1, with D unclear. Input material: blood. CDR3 DNA: TGCAGCCTCGAGACGGCGACCTCTTTGAACACTGAAGCTTTCTTT. As protein: CSLETATSLNTEAFF. The whole variable domain, remainder taken from reference TRBV29-1 and TRBJ1-1, is SAVISQKPSRDICQRGTSLTIQCQVDSQVTMMFWYRQQPGQSLTLIATANQGSEATYESGFVIDKFPISRPNLTFSTLTVSNMSPEDSSIYLCSLETATSLNTEAFFGQGTRLTVV.